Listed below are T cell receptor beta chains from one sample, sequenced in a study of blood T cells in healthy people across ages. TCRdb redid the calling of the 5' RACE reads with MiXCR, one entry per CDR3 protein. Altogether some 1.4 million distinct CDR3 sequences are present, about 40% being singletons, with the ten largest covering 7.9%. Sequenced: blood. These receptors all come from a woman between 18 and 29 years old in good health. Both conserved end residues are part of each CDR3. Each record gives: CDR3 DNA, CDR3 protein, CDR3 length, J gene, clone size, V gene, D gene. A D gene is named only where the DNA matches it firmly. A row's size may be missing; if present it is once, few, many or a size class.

CDR3nt: TGTGCCATCAGTGGGTGGGGGGAGAACAATGAGCAGTTCTTC; CDR3aa: CAISGWGENNEQFF; len: 14; j_gene: TRBJ2-1; abundance: many; v_gene: TRBV10-3; d_gene: NA
CDR3nt: TGCAGTGCTAGAGGAGGGGCAAGCAGTAACTATGGCTACACCTTC; CDR3aa: CSARGGASSNYGYTF; len: 15; j_gene: TRBJ1-2; abundance: NA; v_gene: TRBV20-1; d_gene: NA
CDR3nt: TGCGCCAGCAGCTTGTATGGGCAAACCTACGAGCAGTACTTC; CDR3aa: CASSLYGQTYEQYF; len: 14; j_gene: TRBJ2-7; abundance: NA; v_gene: TRBV5-1; d_gene: NA
CDR3nt: TGTGCCAGCAGCCCGCAGGGAGGGATCACTGAAGCTTTCTTT; CDR3aa: CASSPQGGITEAFF; len: 14; j_gene: TRBJ1-1; abundance: NA; v_gene: TRBV3-1; d_gene: NA
CDR3nt: TGCGCCAGCAGTGACCGGGACCATGGCTACACCTTC; CDR3aa: CASSDRDHGYTF; len: 12; j_gene: TRBJ1-2; abundance: many; v_gene: TRBV10-2; d_gene: NA
CDR3nt: TGTGCCACCAATAGGGGCCGGAGGGGCGGCTACACCTTC; CDR3aa: CATNRGRRGGYTF; len: 13; j_gene: TRBJ1-2; abundance: few; v_gene: TRBV12-3/TRBV12-4; d_gene: NA
CDR3nt: TGTGCCAGCGGACGGGTGGGACAGGGGTTCTACGAGCAGTACTTC; CDR3aa: CASGRVGQGFYEQYF; len: 15; j_gene: TRBJ2-7; abundance: NA; v_gene: TRBV25-1; d_gene: TRBD1
CDR3nt: TGCAGTGCTAGAGGGACTGACGGGGCCAACGTCCTGACTTTC; CDR3aa: CSARGTDGANVLTF; len: 14; j_gene: TRBJ2-6; abundance: few; v_gene: TRBV20-1; d_gene: NA
CDR3nt: TGTGCCAGCAGATACACAGGGGGCCTGGGAGAGACCCAGTACTTC; CDR3aa: CASRYTGGLGETQYF; len: 15; j_gene: TRBJ2-5; abundance: NA; v_gene: TRBV6-1; d_gene: TRBD1
CDR3nt: TGTGCCAGCGAACGGGGCGCGCCACCCCTCCACTTT; CDR3aa: CASERGAPPLHF; len: 12; j_gene: TRBJ1-6; abundance: few; v_gene: TRBV28; d_gene: NA
CDR3nt: TGCAGTGCCCCTTGGTTGGGGAATGAGCAGTTCTTC; CDR3aa: CSAPWLGNEQFF; len: 12; j_gene: TRBJ2-1; abundance: NA; v_gene: TRBV20-1; d_gene: NA
CDR3nt: TGTGCCAGCAGTGAAAAAGGATTCGGCTACACCTTC; CDR3aa: CASSEKGFGYTF; len: 12; j_gene: TRBJ1-2; abundance: few; v_gene: TRBV6-1; d_gene: NA
CDR3nt: TGCAGCGTTGAAGAATTATCGGGTAAAGACTACGAGCAGTACTTC; CDR3aa: CSVEELSGKDYEQYF; len: 15; j_gene: TRBJ2-7; abundance: NA; v_gene: TRBV29-1; d_gene: NA
CDR3nt: TGTGCCAGCAGCTTTTCCTCCGGGACTAGCGGGAGGGCCTTAGATACGCAGTATTTT; CDR3aa: CASSFSSGTSGRALDTQYF; len: 19; j_gene: TRBJ2-3; abundance: few; v_gene: TRBV7-8; d_gene: TRBD2
CDR3nt: TGCAGTGCTGCCGCCGCGACAGGGCCCTACGAGCAGTACTTC; CDR3aa: CSAAAATGPYEQYF; len: 14; j_gene: TRBJ2-7; abundance: NA; v_gene: TRBV20-1; d_gene: TRBD1
CDR3nt: TGCAGTGCTAGCAAGACAGCGGGAGGCCCAGATACGCAGTATTTT; CDR3aa: CSASKTAGGPDTQYF; len: 15; j_gene: TRBJ2-3; abundance: few; v_gene: TRBV20-1; d_gene: TRBD2
CDR3nt: TGTGCCACCAGCAGACCGGGACTAGCGGCCTCCTACAATGAGCAGTACTTC; CDR3aa: CATSRPGLAASYNEQYF; len: 17; j_gene: TRBJ2-7; abundance: NA; v_gene: TRBV15; d_gene: TRBD2
CDR3nt: TGTGCCAGCAGCCCCCCTTCGGACACTGAAGCTTTCTTT; CDR3aa: CASSPPSDTEAFF; len: 13; j_gene: TRBJ1-1; abundance: few; v_gene: TRBV7-9; d_gene: NA
CDR3nt: TGCGCCAGCAGCTTTTGGACTAGCGCGAGCCTGCAGACCCAGTACTTC; CDR3aa: CASSFWTSASLQTQYF; len: 16; j_gene: TRBJ2-5; abundance: NA; v_gene: TRBV5-1; d_gene: TRBD2
CDR3nt: TGTGCCAGCAGCTTAGTAGAGCATGGCTACACCTTC; CDR3aa: CASSLVEHGYTF; len: 12; j_gene: TRBJ1-2; abundance: NA; v_gene: TRBV7-7; d_gene: NA
CDR3nt: TGTGCCAGCGGGACACTGAATTCACCCCTCCACTTT; CDR3aa: CASGTLNSPLHF; len: 12; j_gene: TRBJ1-6; abundance: NA; v_gene: TRBV7-9; d_gene: NA
CDR3nt: TGTGCCACCAGTGATTTGCCAGGTCGCGGGTACAATGAGCAGTTCTTC; CDR3aa: CATSDLPGRGYNEQFF; len: 16; j_gene: TRBJ2-1; abundance: few; v_gene: TRBV24-1; d_gene: NA
CDR3nt: TGCGCCAGCAGCTCGTCCGACCAGCGACAAGCTTTCTTT; CDR3aa: CASSSSDQRQAFF; len: 13; j_gene: TRBJ1-1; abundance: few; v_gene: TRBV5-1; d_gene: NA
CDR3nt: TGTGCCAGCAGGACGACAGGTGAAGCTTTCTTT; CDR3aa: CASRTTGEAFF; len: 11; j_gene: TRBJ1-1; abundance: few; v_gene: TRBV28; d_gene: NA
CDR3nt: TGCGCCAGCAGCTGGGGGGAGGGTAGTGAAAAACTGTTTTTT; CDR3aa: CASSWGEGSEKLFF; len: 14; j_gene: TRBJ1-4; abundance: NA; v_gene: TRBV4-1; d_gene: NA
CDR3nt: TGTGCCAGCAACCAGCGGGGGGCCCACAATGAGCAGTTCTTC; CDR3aa: CASNQRGAHNEQFF; len: 14; j_gene: TRBJ2-1; abundance: few; v_gene: TRBV6-5; d_gene: TRBD2
CDR3nt: TGTGCCAGCAGTTCGCCGTGGGGGACTCGGGGTGTGACCCAGTACTTC; CDR3aa: CASSSPWGTRGVTQYF; len: 16; j_gene: TRBJ2-5; abundance: NA; v_gene: TRBV28; d_gene: NA
CDR3nt: TGCGCCAGCAGCTTGGCCCCCGGGGGGGCCTCCACAGATACGCAGTATTTT; CDR3aa: CASSLAPGGASTDTQYF; len: 17; j_gene: TRBJ2-3; abundance: NA; v_gene: TRBV5-1; d_gene: TRBD2
CDR3nt: TGTGCCATCAGGGGGGGGACCACCACCGGGGAGCTGTTTTTT; CDR3aa: CAIRGGTTTGELFF; len: 14; j_gene: TRBJ2-2; abundance: few; v_gene: TRBV10-3; d_gene: TRBD2
CDR3nt: TGTGCCAGCAGTGGAGGTTGGGTCTACAATGAGCAGTACTTC; CDR3aa: CASSGGWVYNEQYF; len: 14; j_gene: TRBJ2-7; abundance: NA; v_gene: TRBV2; d_gene: NA
CDR3nt: TGCAGTGCTCTGACTGATGACAAGTACCAAGAGACCCAGTACTTC; CDR3aa: CSALTDDKYQETQYF; len: 15; j_gene: TRBJ2-5; abundance: few; v_gene: TRBV20-1; d_gene: NA
CDR3nt: TGTGCCAGCAGCCAGATTACTAGCGGGGGAACCTACGAGCAGTACTTC; CDR3aa: CASSQITSGGTYEQYF; len: 16; j_gene: TRBJ2-7; abundance: few; v_gene: TRBV7-9; d_gene: TRBD2
CDR3nt: TGTGCCAGCAGCATAGATACGACGGGTCTGGGGCAGTTCTTC; CDR3aa: CASSIDTTGLGQFF; len: 14; j_gene: TRBJ2-1; abundance: few; v_gene: TRBV7-2; d_gene: NA
CDR3nt: TGCAGCGTTGCTTCGGACTCCTACGGGCAGTACTTC; CDR3aa: CSVASDSYGQYF; len: 12; j_gene: TRBJ2-7; abundance: NA; v_gene: TRBV29-1; d_gene: NA
CDR3nt: TGTGCCAGCAGTTTCCAAGCGGTCTACAATGAGCAGTTCTTC; CDR3aa: CASSFQAVYNEQFF; len: 14; j_gene: TRBJ2-1; abundance: few; v_gene: TRBV27; d_gene: NA
CDR3nt: TGCAGTGCCCACATGGGGACTAGCGGAGACAATGAGCAGTTCTTC; CDR3aa: CSAHMGTSGDNEQFF; len: 15; j_gene: TRBJ2-1; abundance: few; v_gene: TRBV20-1; d_gene: TRBD2
CDR3nt: TGTGCCAGCAGTGAAAGGAAAAGGATAGCGGGGTCCAATGAGCAGTTCTTC; CDR3aa: CASSERKRIAGSNEQFF; len: 17; j_gene: TRBJ2-1; abundance: NA; v_gene: TRBV6-1; d_gene: TRBD2
CDR3nt: TGTGCCAGCAGCTTGGTGGACGAGAACACTGAAGCTTTCTTT; CDR3aa: CASSLVDENTEAFF; len: 14; j_gene: TRBJ1-1; abundance: NA; v_gene: TRBV5-5; d_gene: NA
CDR3nt: TGTGCCAGCAGTCCCAGCGGGATGGCCCACAATGAGCAGTTCTTC; CDR3aa: CASSPSGMAHNEQFF; len: 15; j_gene: TRBJ2-1; abundance: NA; v_gene: TRBV11-2; d_gene: TRBD2
CDR3nt: TGTGCCAGCAGCGGGGGTGGGGCAGTTGGGGGCCATGGCTACACCTTC; CDR3aa: CASSGGGAVGGHGYTF; len: 16; j_gene: TRBJ1-2; abundance: NA; v_gene: TRBV7-9; d_gene: NA
CDR3nt: TGCGCCAGCAGCCTCAAGGGGAACTCAGGGGTCAACTACGAGCAGTACTTC; CDR3aa: CASSLKGNSGVNYEQYF; len: 17; j_gene: TRBJ2-7; abundance: NA; v_gene: TRBV4-1; d_gene: NA
CDR3nt: TGTGCCAGCAGCTTAACTAGCGGGAGAGCAAATGAGCAGTTCTTC; CDR3aa: CASSLTSGRANEQFF; len: 15; j_gene: TRBJ2-1; abundance: few; v_gene: TRBV7-9; d_gene: TRBD2
CDR3nt: TGTGCCAGCAGTTACTCGATTACAGATACGCAGTATTTT; CDR3aa: CASSYSITDTQYF; len: 13; j_gene: TRBJ2-3; abundance: NA; v_gene: TRBV6-2/TRBV6-3; d_gene: NA
CDR3nt: TGTGCCAGCACCACGGGACTAGCTGAGCAGTTCTTC; CDR3aa: CASTTGLAEQFF; len: 12; j_gene: TRBJ2-1; abundance: NA; v_gene: TRBV12-3/TRBV12-4; d_gene: TRBD2
CDR3nt: TGTGCCAGCAGTTCCCCGGGCGGGATAGAGGAGACCCAGTACTTC; CDR3aa: CASSSPGGIEETQYF; len: 15; j_gene: TRBJ2-5; abundance: NA; v_gene: TRBV12-3/TRBV12-4; d_gene: NA
CDR3nt: TGTGCCAGCAGCCCCGGGTCAAATAATTCACCCCTCCACTTT; CDR3aa: CASSPGSNNSPLHF; len: 14; j_gene: TRBJ1-6; abundance: NA; v_gene: TRBV7-9; d_gene: NA
CDR3nt: TGCGCCAGCAGCTTGACTAGCGGACTCACCGGGGAGCTGTTTTTT; CDR3aa: CASSLTSGLTGELFF; len: 15; j_gene: TRBJ2-2; abundance: NA; v_gene: TRBV5-1; d_gene: TRBD2